Listed below are T cell receptor beta chains from one sample, sequenced in a study of cytomegalovirus exposure and HLA in healthy donors. Measured with immunoSEQ multiplex PCR; TCRdb has only the in-frame clones, and not every one. Seen here are about 130,000 clones, roughly 80% observed once, and the top ten hold around 11%. Sequencing was done on a sample of PBMCs. These TCRs come from a male donor in good health and CMV-seropositive. CDR3s include the opening cysteine and the closing phenylalanine or tryptophan. Clone size is given for some rows only: seen once, a few or many times, or a class if the clone is expanded.

TRBV4-2 NA CASSQALAGAYEQYF
TRBV6-4 NA CASSANGLAGDEQFF
TRBV11-2 NA CASSPKQGEGSPLHF
TRBV4-3 NA CASSQALGESSTDTQYF
TRBV27 few CASSFETGRHNEQFF
TRBV6-6 NA CASRSAGSAGEQYF
TRBV4-2 NA CASSQVDRDTEAFF
TRBV14 few CASSPDGGSSPLHF
TRBV19 NA CASSIDLLRANTGELFF
TRBV29-1 NA CSDYRGSNTEAFF
TRBV7-2 NA CASSLHSGTSGGNFYEQYF
TRBV15 NA CATSIGRQHYGYTF
TRBV11-2 NA CASSFGLSYNEQFF
TRBV4-3 NA CASSQRGDTDRVSYEQYF
TRBV27 few CAIKRAPNYGYTF
TRBV7-2 NA CASSLRRAAQGYEQYF
TRBV19 few CASSLQVANTEAFF
TRBV7-8 NA CASSLSTGRGNTGELFF
TRBV7-9 NA CASSPTATSGSYF
TRBV5-1 NA CASSFTGTAGNTIYF
TRBV7-2 NA CASSFLQRSTDTQYF
TRBV2 NA CASRVTGARNTEAFF
TRBV7-9 NA CASSLLGEEAFF
TRBV7-6 NA CASSFETSGRGNEQFF
TRBV19 NA CASSVMTGSSYEQYF
TRBV7-2 few CASSLAARQETQYF
TRBV28 NA CASSSGLAGGRRGEQFF
TRBV11-3 NA CASTQDWVTGELFF
TRBV5-4 NA CASSPDRAPYEQYF
TRBV7-3 NA CASSSSGTWGEELFF
TRBV5-1 NA CASSPWDKSGTDTQYF
TRBV15 few CATSRDGERSPSGKLFF
TRBV19 NA CASFDRGRDYGYTF
TRBV7-3 NA CASSSWDRENSPLHF
TRBV23-1 few CASTSIQGSANTGELFF
TRBV5-1 NA CASSLDHGVQETQYF
TRBV27 NA CASSLRGAGGNQPQHF
TRBV29-1 NA CSAILGQGNYGYTF
TRBV30 once CAWSVSRGTEAFF
TRBV6-6 NA CASSTPRAGDTGELFF